The 13 T cell receptor beta chains presented below share a single source sample, sequenced in a study of metastatic and nonmetastatic thyroid tumors. All patients were untreated before thyroid surgery. TCRdb re-clonotyped the PCR reads through MiXCR. The table includes 35,000 to 45,000 clones, around 10% detected once. The sample consisted of blood. Every receptor here comes from a male donor with papillary thyroid cancer or a benign thyroid nodule (not recorded which). Some clones in this sample may be carry-over from other donors' samples.

This clone was counted at least ten times. This chain connects TRBV29-1 to TRBJ1-4; D possibly corresponds to TRBD1 (6 bases). From germline, CDR1 is SQVTM and CDR2 ANQGSEA. CDR3 length: 11 residues. The V end was cut by 6 bases, the J end by 10 bases, with 12 bases between. CDR3 DNA sequence: TGCAGCGTGGGGATACAGGGAAAACTGTTTTTT. This encodes CSVGIQGKLFF.

In regard to this clone: A read error may account for a junction end that differs from germline. The chain carries TRBV4-1 and TRBJ2-7, with TRBD2 as a possible D gene (6 bases). Germline V gene lookup returns CDR1 MGHRA and CDR2 YSYEKL. The CDR3 runs 14 residues. CDR3 protein: CAGSQVGLDYEQYF. The CDR3 DNA reads TGCGCCGGCAGCCAAGTGGGACTCGACTACGAGCAGTACTTC.

This clone occurred once. A much larger clone sits a single nucleotide away, making a read error possible. Other DNA sequences of this sample code for an identical CDR3. V is TRBV9 and J is TRBJ2-5, with D hard to call. This CDR3 is 13 amino acids long. Trimming took 2 bases from V and 5 from J, leaving 10 bases between them. Germline loops: CDR1 SGDLS, CDR2 YYNGEE. The CDR3: CASSVTGVETQYF. The CDR3 bases are TGTGCCAGCAGCGTTACTGGAGTGGAGACCCAGTACTTC. Using reference TRBV9 and TRBJ2-5 for the parts outside the CDR3, the full variable domain is DSGVTQTPKHLITATGQRVTLRCSPRSGDLSVYWYQQSLDQGLQFLIQYYNGEERAKGNILERFSAQQFPDLHSELNLSSLELGDSALYFCASSVTGVETQYFGPGTRLLVL.

In its sample, this clone was seen many times. The chain joins TRBV2 to TRBJ1-4; D ambiguous. Deletions cut 9 bases from V and 0 bases from J, with 11 bases between. The length of the CDR3 is 14 residues. CDR1 is SNHLY, CDR2 FYNNEI, per germline. The DNA for the CDR3 is TGTGCCAGTGGGGAGGTGACAACTAATGAAAAACTGTTTTTT. Translated: CASGEVTTNEKLFF.

Many counts were recorded for this clone. The sample has other DNA sequences that encode this CDR3 too. This sequence joins TRBV2 and TRBJ2-5, with D possibly matching TRBD1 (6 bases). This CDR3 is 14 amino acids long. Germline lookup yields CDR1 SNHLY and CDR2 FYNNEI. V lost 1 base and J 5 bases, leaving 11 bases between the germline ends. CDR3 region: CASSEVRGPETQYF. CDR3 in DNA: TGTGCCAGCAGTGAAGTCAGGGGTCCCGAGACCCAGTACTTC. Full variable domain (missing parts from reference TRBV2 and TRBJ2-5): EPEVTQTPSHQVTQMGQEVILRCVPISNHLYFYWYRQILGQKVEFLVSFYNNEISEKSEIFDDQFSVERPDGSNFTLKIRSTKLEDSAMYFCASSEVRGPETQYFGPGTRLLVL.

This clone was seen many times. The chain couples TRBV27 to TRBJ2-1; 7 nucleotides line up with TRBD1. The V and J ends lost 2 bases and 8 bases, in that order; junction bases with no gene match: 9. This CDR3 has 15 residues. CDR1 and CDR2 from the germline V gene are MNHEY and SMNVEV (reference sequence). This CDR3 is CASSLETGLLYEQFF. CDR3 nucleotide sequence: TGTGCCAGCAGTTTAGAGACAGGGCTTTTGTATGAGCAGTTCTTC.

This clone was recorded many times. The V gene is TRBV11-3, the J gene TRBJ2-1, with 9 bases fitting TRBD2. There are 16 residues in the CDR3. The ends lost 5 bases at V and 9 bases at J; junction bases unmatched: 14. Looked up from germline, CDR1 is SGHNT and CDR2 is YENEEA. In nucleotides, the CDR3 is TGTGCCAGCAGCCAAGGGGTGGCGGGAGGGTTTATTGAGCAGTTCTTC. Translating gives CASSQGVAGGFIEQFF.

This clone was seen ten or more times. The rearrangement joins TRBV6-2 or TRBV6-3 to TRBJ2-5; TRBD2 is a possible D gene (6 bases). Trimming pared 5 bases from V and 5 bases from J, leaving 18 bases between. The CDR3 runs to 15 residues. CDR1 is MNHEY and CDR2 is SVGEGT in the germline V gene. The CDR3 loop reads CASSPLGSGWETQYF. For the CDR3, the DNA is TGTGCCAGCAGTCCCCTCGGGAGCGGGTGGGAGACCCAGTACTTC.

As for this clone: This may be a read error: a much more frequent sequence differs by one nucleotide. The gene calls are TRBV20-1 and TRBJ2-4; unclear D gene. Germline V gene lookup returns CDR1 DFQATT and CDR2 SNEGSKA (reference sequence). This CDR3 has 14 residues. V lost 5 bases, J lost 2 bases, and 13 bases lay in between. CDR3 in amino acids: CSALHSVSKNIQYF. CDR3 nucleotide sequence: TGCAGTGCTCTCCACTCAGTTTCCAAAAACATTCAGTACTTC.

This clone was seen many times. A much larger clone lies a single base off, so this may be a read error. The rearrangement joins TRBV28 to TRBJ2-7, with D perhaps TRBD2 (6 bases). Germline V gene data show CDR1 as MDHEN and CDR2 as SYDVKM. The CDR3 is 13 amino acids. With 10 bases removed from V and 3 bases from J, the gap between germline ends came to 16 bases. This CDR3 reads CANRPAGFYEQYF. The CDR3 DNA is TGTGCCAACAGGCCCGCGGGATTCTACGAGCAGTACTTC.

The genes are TRBV20-1 and TRBJ1-2; D unresolved. Germline V gene data show CDR1 as DFQATT and CDR2 as SNEGSKA (reference sequence). V was clipped by 2 bases and J by 7 bases, with 14 bases between them. The CDR3 is made up of 13 amino acids. The CDR3 spells CSARSEGISGYTF. DNA for the CDR3: TGCAGTGCTAGATCGGAGGGAATCTCTGGCTACACCTTC.

The J gene is TRBJ1-5, the V gene TRBV6-2 or TRBV6-3, with D perhaps matching TRBD1 (5 bases). Germline V CDR1 and CDR2: MNHEY, SVGEGT. There are 17 residues in the CDR3. Trimming cost V 0 bases and J 0 bases, with 12 bases left between them. The CDR3 protein is CASSYSTCTGSNQPQHF. In DNA, the CDR3 is TGTGCCAGCAGTTACTCGACGTGTACAGGTAGCAATCAGCCCCAGCATTTT.

This clone was found many times. The chain is built from TRBV4-2 and TRBJ1-2, with TRBD1 identical over 7 bases. Unmatched junction bases numbered 9, after V lost 4 bases and J lost 4 bases. The length of the CDR3 is 15 residues. The germline CDR1 and CDR2 sequences are LGHNA and YNFKEQ. CDR3 in amino acids: CASSLEEQGSYGYTF. In DNA form, the CDR3 reads TGTGCCAGCAGCCTTGAGGAACAGGGGAGCTATGGCTACACCTTC.